This passage covers 22 T cell receptor beta chains from one sample sequenced in a study of T cell changes during pregnancy in multiple sclerosis. The repertoire was sequenced with immunoSEQ multiplex PCR; TCRdb's copy has only in-frame clones and lacks some. Seen here are more than 60,000 clones, roughly nine tenths observed once, and the top ten hold 0.29%. Material: CD4+ T cells from peripheral blood mononuclear cells, obtained in the third trimester of pregnancy. The receptors shown here come from a female donor in good health, enrolled as a control in a pregnancy study.

V and J are TRBV5-6 and TRBJ1-2; unclear D gene. The CDR3 is 13 amino acids. CDR1 is SGHDT, CDR2 YYEEEE, per germline. Trimming shortened V by 1 base and J by 4 bases, and 8 bases separated the two germline ends. This CDR3 reads CASSLPSGYGYTF. CDR3 nucleotide sequence: TGTGCCAGCAGCTTGCCATCAGGCTATGGCTACACCTTC.

The DNA of the CDR3 is TGTGCCAGTAGTATAGATAGGGGACAGAACTATGGCTACACCTTC. It encodes CASSIDRGQNYGYTF. V gene TRBV19 combines with J gene TRBJ1-2; 7 bases are a match to TRBD1. This CDR3 spans 15 amino acids. CDR1 LNHDA and CDR2 SQIVND come from the germline V gene (reference sequence). V was clipped by 0 bases and J by 2 bases; unmatched bases: 3. The complete variable domain, with remaining parts taken from reference TRBV19 and TRBJ1-2, reads DGGITQSPKYLFRKEGQNVTLSCEQNLNHDAMYWYRQDPGQGLRLIYYSQIVNDFQKGDIAEGYSVSREKKESFPLTVTSAQKNPTAFYLCASSIDRGQNYGYTFGSGTRLTVV.

The rearrangement joins TRBV11-3 to TRBJ1-1; perhaps TRBD1 as D (5 bases). The CDR3 covers 12 residues. Trimming pared 2 bases from V and 5 bases from J, leaving 6 bases between. The germline CDR1 and CDR2 sequences are SGHNT and YENEEA. The CDR3 reads CASSLTGTEAFF. As DNA, the CDR3 is TGTGCCAGCAGCTTAACAGGAACTGAAGCTTTCTTT.

The J gene is TRBJ1-3, the V gene TRBV18; D may be TRBD1 (5 bases). The CDR3 consists of 18 residues. The V gene's germline CDR1 is KGHSH and CDR2 LQKENI. V shed 2 bases and J shed 0 bases, with 17 bases lying between them. In DNA form, the CDR3 reads TGTGCCAGCTCACCAACCCTCCAGACCCAGGGCTCTGGAAACACCATATATTTT. Residues: CASSPTLQTQGSGNTIYF.

This clone was recorded a few times. The CDR3 spells CASSDQGISPLHF. The DNA of the CDR3 is TGTGCCAGCAGTGATCAGGGGATTTCACCCCTCCACTTT. The genes are TRBV2 and TRBJ1-6, with D tentatively TRBD1 (6 bases). V was shortened by 3 bases and J by 9 bases, with 9 bases between the two germline ends. Germline V gene lookup returns CDR1 SNHLY and CDR2 FYNNEI. There are 13 residues in the CDR3.

V and J are TRBV7-9 and TRBJ2-1; the match to TRBD2 covers 8 bases. Trimming removed 3 bases from V and 4 bases from J; junction bases left unmatched: 5. Germline CDR1 SEHNR, CDR2 FQNEAQ (reference sequence). This CDR3 comprises 15 residues. Here the CDR3 reads CASSFGGARYNEQFF. The CDR3 coding sequence is TGTGCCAGCAGCTTCGGGGGGGCGAGGTACAATGAGCAGTTCTTC.

This chain uses TRBV18 with TRBJ2-7, with TRBD2 identical over 8 bases. Trimming at V came to 3 bases and at J to 7 bases, leaving 8 bases not matched to a gene. The CDR3 is 14 amino acids. Looked up from germline, CDR1 is KGHSH and CDR2 is LQKENI. CDR3 in amino acids: CASSPSGGAEEQYF. CDR3 DNA: TGTGCCAGCTCACCTTCCGGGGGGGCCGAAGAGCAGTACTTC.

The chain carries TRBV5-1 and TRBJ2-7; the match to TRBD2 covers 7 bases. With V trimmed by 7 bases and J by 0 bases, 7 bases remained unmatched. The CDR3 spans 14 residues. Per germline, CDR1 SGHRS and CDR2 YFSETQ. CDR3 nucleotide sequence: TGCGCCAGCTCTGAGCGGGGCGACTCCTACGAGCAGTACTTC. Protein sequence: CASSERGDSYEQYF.

The chain has TRBV19 and TRBJ1-1; unclear D gene. Trimming cost V 1 base and J 3 bases, with 6 bases left between them. Germline CDR1 reads LNHDA; CDR2 reads SQIVND (reference sequence). The CDR3 is made up of 13 amino acids. The CDR3 sequence is CASSIGVYTEAFF. DNA of the CDR3: TGTGCCAGTAGTATAGGCGTGTACACTGAAGCTTTCTTT.

The chain recombines TRBV5-5 with TRBJ1-2; D remains ambiguous. Per the germline V gene, CDR1 is SGHKS and CDR2 is YYEKEE (reference sequence). The V gene lost 2 bases and the J gene lost 7 bases, with 6 bases spanning the gap. The CDR3 totals 11 residues. CDR3 sequence: CASSFSGGYTF. In nucleotides, the CDR3 is TGTGCCAGCAGCTTTTCGGGTGGCTACACCTTC.

This clone has a single count. The chain couples TRBV4-1 to TRBJ2-3; TRBD2 might be the D (6 bases). V was clipped by 3 bases and J by 2 bases, with 9 bases between them. This CDR3 has 14 amino acids. Germline V gives CDR1 MGHRA, CDR2 YSYEKL. CDR3 nucleotide sequence: TGCGCCAGCAGCCAGGGGGGTACCACAGATACGCAGTATTTT. Protein: CASSQGGTTDTQYF.

The chain couples TRBV10-3 to TRBJ1-1; 8 nucleotides line up with TRBD1. The CDR3 totals 17 residues. Germline V gene lookup returns CDR1 ENHRY and CDR2 SYGVKD. The V and J ends lost 7 bases and 3 bases, in that order; junction bases with no gene match: 16. This chain's CDR3 is CAITPTPQGAEDTEAFF. The DNA for the CDR3 is TGTGCCATCACCCCAACCCCCCAGGGGGCAGAGGACACTGAAGCTTTCTTT.

The J gene is TRBJ2-6, the V gene TRBV11-3; 7 bases are a match to TRBD1. CDR3 length: 16 residues. Germline values: CDR1 SGHNT, CDR2 YENEEA. J lost 2 bases, V lost 4 bases, and 5 bases had no gene match. The CDR3 region has the DNA TGTGCCAGCAGCTCTACAGGGGCTACTGGGGCCAACGTCCTGACTTTC. It specifies CASSSTGATGANVLTF.

The gene calls are TRBV7-2 and TRBJ2-3; D remains unclear. Trimming stripped 3 bases from V and 5 bases from J, with 12 bases between. CDR1 is SGHTA and CDR2 is FQGNSA in the germline V gene. This CDR3 spans 14 amino acids. CDR3 DNA: TGTGCCAGCAGCTTTAAATCTGGCGGAGATACGCAGTATTTT. Translated: CASSFKSGGDTQYF.

The chain has TRBV9 and TRBJ2-3; D may be TRBD1 (8 bases). Germline V lookup: CDR1 SGDLS, CDR2 YYNGEE. The V and J ends lost 4 bases and 6 bases respectively, with 30 bases between them. The CDR3 loop spans 19 amino acids. CDR3 in DNA: TGTGCCAGCAGCCCGCCTCGACAGGGGAGGGTTGGGTTTGTGGATACGCAGTATTTT. This sequence encodes CASSPPRQGRVGFVDTQYF. Filled out from reference TRBV9 and TRBJ2-3, the complete variable domain reads DSGVTQTPKHLITATGQRVTLRCSPRSGDLSVYWYQQSLDQGLQFLIQYYNGEERAKGNILERFSAQQFPDLHSELNLSSLELGDSALYFCASSPPRQGRVGFVDTQYFGPGTRLTVL.

The chain uses TRBV5-4 and TRBJ2-3, with TRBD1 as a possible D gene (6 bases). This CDR3 has 15 residues. V dropped 0 bases and J dropped 0 bases, with 8 bases sitting between them. The germline V gene encodes CDR1 SGHNT and CDR2 YYREEE (reference sequence). The CDR3 DNA follows: TGTGCCAGCAGCTTGGCGGGACACAGCACAGATACGCAGTATTTT. This encodes CASSLAGHSTDTQYF.

V is TRBV4-2 and J is TRBJ1-1; D uncertain. The length of the CDR3 is 14 residues. V was clipped by 10 bases and J by 5 bases, with 20 bases between them. CDR1 is LGHNA and CDR2 is YNFKEQ in the germline V gene. The CDR3 DNA follows: TGTGCCACCAGTGCATTAGAGGATGGGACTGAAGCTTTCTTT. Its protein product is CATSALEDGTEAFF.

This rearrangement joins TRBV11-3 to TRBJ1-2; D unclear. Germline V gene lookup returns CDR1 SGHNT and CDR2 YENEEA. V was clipped by 3 bases and J by 1 base, with 6 bases between them. This CDR3 is 13 amino acids long. The CDR3 bases are TGTGCCAGCAGCTTCGGGGTTAACTATGGCTACACCTTC. It is translated as CASSFGVNYGYTF.

This chain joins TRBV14 and TRBJ1-6; 7 bases match TRBD1. Trimming removed 3 bases from V and 8 bases from J; junction bases left unmatched: 1. This CDR3 has 13 residues. Germline CDR1 is SGHDN and CDR2 is FVKESK. CDR3: CASSHTGDSPLHF. In DNA, the CDR3 is TGTGCCAGCAGCCACACAGGGGATTCACCCCTCCACTTT.

The V call is TRBV6-6, the J call TRBJ2-2; no definite D call. V lost 7 bases and J lost 9, with 15 bases in between. The CDR3 is 13 residues long. The germline V gene encodes CDR1 MNHNY and CDR2 SVGAGI (reference sequence). The CDR3 reads CASTPLRRRELFF. In nucleotides, the CDR3 is TGTGCCAGCACCCCCTTGAGGAGAAGGGAGCTGTTTTTT.

The V call is TRBV6-1, the J call TRBJ1-5; 7 bases are a match to TRBD1. The CDR3 covers 16 residues. With 3 bases clipped from V and 3 bases from J, the junction kept 8 bases outside the gene matches. Per the germline V gene, CDR1 is MNHNS and CDR2 is SASEGT. The CDR3 DNA follows: TGTGCCAGCAGTGAGACAGGGTTGTTTGTCAATCAGCCCCAGCATTTT. It is translated as CASSETGLFVNQPQHF.

V usage is TRBV6-6 and J usage is TRBJ1-4, with D possibly being TRBD1 (5 bases). V lost 8 bases and J lost 6, with 19 bases in between. There are 15 residues in the CDR3. Per germline, CDR1 MNHNY and CDR2 SVGAGI (reference sequence). Here the CDR3 reads CASRGGSLGDEKLFF. In DNA form, the CDR3 reads TGTGCCAGCCGGGGGGGATCGTTAGGAGATGAAAAACTGTTTTTT.